This TCR beta chain derives from a study of tumor-infiltrating lymphocytes in primary liver carcinoma. Study-wide context: Those sampled were patients whose primary liver carcinoma was treated by surgical resection. Both sexes were represented among patients, who were 30 to 69 years old.

For blood RNA, unsorted whole blood served as the source, and germline DNA was extracted too. The authors collected four milliliters of peripheral blood before surgery. TCR beta cDNA was reverse-transcribed from 450 to 500 ng of total RNA. The reaction used a constant-region primer and ProtoScript II reverse transcriptase. Slightly modified ARM-PCR with three nested multiplex PCR rounds yielded TCR beta libraries. TCRdb used MiXCR to reprocess the multiplex PCR reads, holding one entry per CDR3 protein. The data hold around 330,000 distinct CDR3 sequences, with roughly three fifths observed a single time. This clonotype appeared a single time. Sequencing used peripheral blood. The receptor comes from a woman aged 25 to 39 with primary liver carcinoma and hepatitis B virus infection.

For the CDR3, the DNA is TGTGCCAGCAGCATAAGTCGGGGAGTCCTGACCGGGGAGCTGTTTTTT. This codes for CASSISRGVLTGELFF. The chain links TRBV11-3 to TRBJ2-2; the D gene is possibly TRBD2 (5 bases). CDR3 size: 16 residues. The germline CDR1 and CDR2 sequences are SGHNT and YENEEA. The V and J ends lost 5 bases and 5 bases respectively, with 18 bases between them.